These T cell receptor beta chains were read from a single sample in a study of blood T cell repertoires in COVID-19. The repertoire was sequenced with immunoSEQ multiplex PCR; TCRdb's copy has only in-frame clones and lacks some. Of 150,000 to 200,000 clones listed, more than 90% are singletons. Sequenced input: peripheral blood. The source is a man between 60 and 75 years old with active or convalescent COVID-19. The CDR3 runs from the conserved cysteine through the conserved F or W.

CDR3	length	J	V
CASSEQGRYSNQPQHF	16	TRBJ1-5	TRBV2
CASSPPLATEQYF	13	TRBJ2-7	TRBV18
CASSMTVTGELFF	13	TRBJ2-2	TRBV19
CASSTQTGGTTEAFF	15	TRBJ1-1	TRBV19
CASSQEFRTAERNTIYF	17	TRBJ1-3	TRBV4-1
CASSSDREGYGYTF	14	TRBJ1-2	TRBV5-5
CASSPSGQKLNYGYTF	16	TRBJ1-2	TRBV4-1
CASSEGGLFGNTIYF	15	TRBJ1-3	TRBV6-1
CASNREKDPYGYTF	14	TRBJ1-2	TRBV2
CASSQTGTRGELFF	14	TRBJ2-2	TRBV3-1/TRBV3-2
CASSDPSTGTYEQYF	15	TRBJ2-7	TRBV6-1
CASSPWTSGGYEQYF	15	TRBJ2-7	TRBV7-2
CASSSPRSGVPNEQFF	16	TRBJ2-1	TRBV11-2
CAWSPSLYEQFF	12	TRBJ2-1	TRBV30
CASSLVSQNTGELFF	15	TRBJ2-2	TRBV5-1
CASSLKAGSATNQPQHF	17	TRBJ1-5	TRBV11-2
CASSPSGGAHEQFF	14	TRBJ2-1	TRBV5-6
CASSYQRGDTEAFF	14	TRBJ1-1	TRBV6-5
CASSLLAGELSEQYF	15	TRBJ2-7	TRBV18
CASSYSPRNGYTF	13	TRBJ1-2	TRBV6-5
CASSSLESGAYNEQFF	16	TRBJ2-1	TRBV5-1
CASSFRWTGGANTEAFF	17	TRBJ1-1	TRBV6-2/TRBV6-3
CASSQGGATEAFF	13	TRBJ1-1	TRBV3-1/TRBV3-2
CSVEGRGSGYTF	12	TRBJ1-2	TRBV29-1
CASSAATGTGGYEQYF	16	TRBJ2-7	TRBV19
CASSGRGRGATDTQYF	16	TRBJ2-3	TRBV11-3